Included here is one T cell receptor (beta chain) sequence, with context. Its antigen is undetermined. This sample stems from a study of T cells after yellow fever vaccination. General observations from the study: The CD4 and CD8 compartments had a small share of their clonotypes in common.

Universal primer sites and UMIs were introduced during 5'RACE template-switching synthesis of TCR cDNA. TCRdb recomputed calls from the 5' RACE reads with MiXCR, one row per CDR3 protein. Of 150,000 to 200,000 distinct CDR3 sequences in the sample, around 10% were seen once. Between the trimmed V and J ends, which lost 7 bases and 7 bases, there was a span of 15 bases. This CDR3 spans 13 amino acids. From germline, CDR1 is MNHEY and CDR2 SMNVEV (reference sequence). Here the sequenced sample was CD8+ T cells sorted from PBMCs, taken 15 days after the yellow fever booster vaccination. The chain has TRBV27 and TRBJ2-3; tentatively, D is TRBD2 (6 bases). This clonotype was sampled from a man younger than 30 who received the YFV17D yellow fever vaccine. The CDR3 coding sequence is TGTGCCAGCACGGCGGGGTTGGAGCATACGCAGTATTTT. As protein: CASTAGLEHTQYF.